The T cell receptor (beta chain) described here comes from a study of cytomegalovirus exposure and HLA in healthy donors. The PCR made use of 60 Vbeta and 13 Jbeta primers. Only in-frame clones appear in the TCRdb table, and some are missing; sequencing was by immunoSEQ multiplex PCR. Of under 130,000 clones in the sample, around 79% were seen once. From germline, CDR1 is LGHNA and CDR2 YSLEER. The CDR3 is 16 amino acids. Trimming at V came to 0 bases and at J to 3 bases, leaving 5 bases not matched to a gene. The source is a middle-aged man in good health and CMV-seropositive. The V gene is TRBV4-3, the J gene TRBJ2-1, with 7 bases lining up with TRBD2. The specimen was PBMCs. CDR3 protein: CASSQDSSGVYNEQFF. In DNA, the CDR3 is TGCGCCAGCAGCCAAGATTCTAGCGGAGTCTACAATGAGCAGTTCTTC.